The 27 T cell receptor beta chains below come from one sample, sequenced in a study of vaccination and CD4 T cells after COVID-19. These TCRs are of unknown antigen specificity. Cultured CD4+ T cell DNA was sequenced using the Oncomine TCR Beta short-read assay. TCRdb reprocessed the PCR reads via MiXCR and lists one record per CDR3 protein. This repertoire shows approximately 19,000 distinct CDR3 sequences, around 60% found once; its top ten account for roughly 8%. Regarding treatment: roughly 10-day PBMC culture with coronavirus spike peptide pools or control peptides (ViraFEST assay). The sequenced sample consisted of CD4+ T cells from blood, cultured in vitro. The receptors were gathered from a human donor who had recovered from COVID-19.

The V and J genes are TRBV21-1 and TRBJ2-2; the D call of TRBD1 is as the table states it, not checked on the DNA. TRBV21-1 is classified as a pseudogene. The CDR3 has 16 residues. In DNA, the CDR3 is TGTGCCAGCAGCGGTCGGGGGACAGGGGTACCCGGGGAGCTGTTTTTT. This codes for CASSGRGTGVPGELFF.

The chain recombines TRBV5-4 with TRBJ1-1; a possible D gene is TRBD1 (5 bases). Germline CDR1 is SGHNT and CDR2 is YYREEE (reference sequence). This CDR3 contains 16 residues. The V and J ends lost 1 base and 5 bases respectively, with 18 bases between them. The CDR3 DNA sequence: TGTGCCAGCAGCTTGAGGTCAGCTTCTCGGGGGACTGAAGCTTTCTTT. The encoded protein is CASSLRSASRGTEAFF.

The V and J genes are TRBV18 and TRBJ2-5; D perhaps matches TRBD1 (6 bases). CDR3 size: 15 residues. V lost 5 bases and J 1 base, leaving 14 bases between the germline ends. Germline V CDR1 and CDR2: KGHSH, LQKENI. CDR3: CASSTGQLSQETQYF. CDR3 sequence (DNA): TGTGCCAGCTCAACCGGACAGCTCTCCCAAGAGACCCAGTACTTC.

This chain uses TRBV6-1 with TRBJ2-5; 11 bases fit TRBD2. The germline gives CDR1 MNHNS, CDR2 SASEGT. The CDR3 loop spans 15 amino acids. V was pared by 5 bases and J by 4 bases, with 6 bases of the junction left unmatched. The CDR3 is CASSRGGLAGETQYF. CDR3 nucleotides: TGTGCCAGCAGTAGAGGCGGACTAGCGGGAGAGACCCAGTACTTC.

The genes are TRBV6-2 or TRBV6-3 and TRBJ1-2, with 8 nucleotides matching TRBD1. V lost 4 bases and J lost 3; bases outside the gene matches: 16. This CDR3 contains 18 residues. CDR1 MNHEY and CDR2 SVGEGT come from the germline V gene. Here the CDR3 reads CASSWRNRGKALDYGYTF. In DNA, the CDR3 is TGTGCCAGCAGTTGGAGAAACAGGGGGAAAGCCCTCGACTATGGCTACACCTTC.

This chain connects TRBV6-1 to TRBJ2-7, with D possibly called TRBD1 or TRBD2 (6 bases each). Germline CDR1 is MNHNS and CDR2 is SASEGT. The CDR3 is 15 amino acids. Trimming took 5 bases from V and 2 from J, leaving 16 bases between them. The CDR3 nucleotides read TGTGCCAGCAGTCTGCGGGACACAGCTACCTACGAGCAGTACTTC. Its protein product is CASSLRDTATYEQYF.

The chain links TRBV27 to TRBJ1-1; tentatively, D is TRBD1 (6 bases). Germline V gene sequence: CDR1 MNHEY, CDR2 SMNVEV (reference sequence). V was clipped by 5 bases and J by 0 bases, with 10 bases between them. The CDR3 is 14 residues long. The CDR3 DNA is TGTGCCAGCAGTAAAACAGGGATGAACACTGAAGCTTTCTTT. Its translation is CASSKTGMNTEAFF.

The rearrangement uses TRBV12-3 or TRBV12-4 and TRBJ2-1, with 11 positions matching TRBD1. The V and J ends lost 4 bases and 3 bases, in that order; junction bases with no gene match: 5. The length of the CDR3 is 16 residues. The DNA of the CDR3 is TGTGCCAGCAGTTGGCTGGGGACAGGGGGCTACAATGAGCAGTTCTTC. Protein product: CASSWLGTGGYNEQFF.

This clonotype appeared a few times. This chain links TRBV7-2 with TRBJ1-2; the match to TRBD1 covers 7 bases. This CDR3 region has 15 residues. With V trimmed by 5 bases and J by 6 bases, 12 bases remained unmatched. In germline, CDR1 is SGHTA, CDR2 FQGNSA. The CDR3 DNA reads TGTGCCAGCAGCCAAACCCGACAGGGTAATGATGGCTACACCTTC. This codes for CASSQTRQGNDGYTF.

The chain links TRBV27 to TRBJ2-7; maybe TRBD1 (6 bases). Germline V CDR1 and CDR2: MNHEY, SMNVEV (reference sequence). This CDR3 spans 16 amino acids. V lost 3 bases to trimming and J lost 3 bases, with 18 bases between them. Here the CDR3 DNA reads TGTGCCAGCAGTTTCCTATTCGACAGGCACCTCTACGAGCAGTACTTC. Its protein is CASSFLFDRHLYEQYF.

This chain links TRBV25-1 with TRBJ1-2; no reliable D call. Looked up from germline, CDR1 is MGHDK and CDR2 is SYGVNS. The germline V and J ends were trimmed by 6 bases and 8 bases, with 10 bases remaining between them. The CDR3 has 11 residues. DNA of the CDR3: TGTGCCAGCAGGGAGATTGGGGGCTACACCTTC. Its protein product is CASREIGGYTF.

This clonotype was observed a few times. CDR3 residues: CSARDSTGWSGELFF. DNA for the CDR3: TGCAGTGCTAGAGATTCGACAGGGTGGTCCGGGGAGCTGTTTTTT. J is TRBJ2-2 and V is TRBV20-1; 7 bases map to TRBD1. The CDR3 totals 15 residues. V shed 0 bases and J 6 bases; nucleotides not matched to a gene: 7. Germline CDR1 is DFQATT and CDR2 is SNEGSKA (reference sequence).

The chain combines TRBV7-9 with TRBJ1-5; TRBD1 matches at 8 bases. The germline CDR1 and CDR2 sequences are SEHNR and FQNEAQ (reference sequence). The CDR3 sequence is 15 residues long. Germline trimming cut 7 bases from V and 5 bases from J; bases unmatched to any gene: 10. The CDR3 is CASTITGGGDQPQHF. In DNA, the CDR3 is TGTGCCAGCACCATTACAGGGGGAGGGGATCAGCCCCAGCATTTT.

CDR3 region: CSARSSAKNIQYF. CDR3 nucleotide sequence: TGCAGTGCTAGAAGTTCAGCCAAAAACATTCAGTACTTC. The J gene is TRBJ2-4, the V gene TRBV20-1, with D hard to call. This CDR3 spans 13 amino acids. Trimming took 2 bases from V and 0 from J, leaving 5 bases between them. Germline-derived CDR1 and CDR2 are DFQATT and SNEGSKA (reference sequence).

A single count supports this clonotype. The CDR3 region is CASSGLAKNIQYF. In DNA form, the CDR3 reads TGTGCCAGCAGTGGACTAGCCAAAAACATTCAGTACTTC. The rearrangement links TRBV25-1 to TRBJ2-4; D not resolved. The CDR3 extends over 13 amino acids. V lost 4 bases, J lost 0 bases, and 4 bases lay in between. Germline-derived CDR1 and CDR2 are MGHDK and SYGVNS.

This rearrangement joins TRBV20-1 to TRBJ1-2; D is uncertain. Trimming left V 1 base short and J 1 base short, with 10 bases between. Germline loops: CDR1 DFQATT, CDR2 SNEGSKA (reference sequence). This CDR3 has 14 residues. CDR3 DNA sequence: TGCAGTGCTAGAGTACGGGGATATAACTATGGCTACACCTTC. Its translation: CSARVRGYNYGYTF.

The rearrangement joins TRBV7-2 to TRBJ1-1; D unresolved. CDR1 is SGHTA and CDR2 is FQGNSA in the germline V gene. The V end lost 3 bases, the J end lost 3 bases, and 8 bases lay between the germline ends. The CDR3 contains 13 residues. CDR3: CASSLQEYTEAFF. The CDR3 coding sequence is TGTGCCAGCAGCTTGCAAGAGTACACTGAAGCTTTCTTT. Based on the CDR3 plus reference TRBV7-2 and TRBJ1-1, the full variable domain is GAGVSQSPSNKVTEKGKDVELRCDPISGHTALYWYRQSLGQGLEFLIYFQGNSAPDKSGLPSDRFSAERTGGSVSTLTIQRTQQEDSAVYLCASSLQEYTEAFFGQGTRLTVV.

The rearrangement uses TRBV11-2 and TRBJ1-2, with 10 bases fitting TRBD1. The V gene end was trimmed by 5 bases and the J gene end by 7 bases; junction bases not matched to a gene: 22. CDR1 is SGHAT, CDR2 FQNNGV, per germline. The CDR3 is made up of 19 amino acids. Written as DNA, the CDR3 is TGTGCCAGCAGCCTCCGGTCCGGCGGACAGGGGGAAGTAAGTGGTGGCTACACCTTC. Translated: CASSLRSGGQGEVSGGYTF.

This clonotype was picked up one time. The V gene is TRBV27, the J gene TRBJ2-4; D perhaps matches TRBD2 (6 bases). The CDR3 covers 13 residues. Germline values: CDR1 MNHEY, CDR2 SMNVEV (reference sequence). Trimming pared 8 bases from V and 2 bases from J, leaving 10 bases between. CDR3 DNA sequence: TGTGCCAGCGGCGGCGGGACCAAAAACATTCAGTACTTC. This codes for CASGGGTKNIQYF.

The chain uses TRBV2 and TRBJ1-2; perhaps TRBD1 as D (5 bases). The germline V gene encodes CDR1 SNHLY and CDR2 FYNNEI. V lost 2 bases and J 2 bases, leaving 12 bases between the germline ends. CDR3 size: 15 residues. CDR3 region: CASSESQWGNYGYTF. CDR3 coding DNA: TGTGCCAGCAGTGAATCCCAGTGGGGGAACTATGGCTACACCTTC.

The CDR3 DNA follows: TGCGCCAGCAGCTTGGCGCCTAGCCTAAGCGGGGAGCTGTTTTTT. This sequence encodes CASSLAPSLSGELFF. The chain links TRBV5-1 to TRBJ2-2; tentatively, D is TRBD2 (5 bases). The CDR3 runs to 15 residues. Germline values: CDR1 SGHRS, CDR2 YFSETQ. Trimming took off 0 bases at V and 7 bases at J, with 13 bases between the two ends.

The chain carries TRBV19 and TRBJ1-1; D unclear. V lost 3 bases, J lost 3 bases, and 8 bases lay in between. Germline V CDR1 and CDR2: LNHDA, SQIVND (reference sequence). CDR3 length: 13 residues. In DNA form, the CDR3 reads TGTGCCAGTAGTATGACCCATGACACTGAAGCTTTCTTT. Translating gives CASSMTHDTEAFF.

V gene TRBV7-2 combines with J gene TRBJ1-5; no definite D call. Germline V lookup: CDR1 SGHTA, CDR2 FQGNSA. V was trimmed by 2 bases and J by 6 bases, leaving 8 bases between them. This CDR3 is 13 amino acids long. The CDR3 DNA follows: TGTGCCAGCAGCTTAATGAATGGTCAGCCCCAGCATTTT. Protein sequence: CASSLMNGQPQHF.

A single count supports this clonotype. The rearrangement uses TRBV6-1 and TRBJ1-1; no clear D gene. The V gene's germline CDR1 is MNHNS and CDR2 SASEGT. The CDR3 sequence is 14 residues long. The V end was cut by 1 base, the J end by 1 base, with 7 bases between. The CDR3 protein is CASSEEGPNTEAFF. As DNA, the CDR3 is TGTGCCAGCAGTGAAGAGGGTCCGAACACTGAAGCTTTCTTT.

V is TRBV29-1 and J is TRBJ1-2, with D uncertain. V was clipped by 3 bases and J by 4 bases, with 0 bases between them. Germline V lookup: CDR1 SQVTM, CDR2 ANQGSEA. This CDR3 contains 9 residues. The CDR3 bases are TGCAGCGTTGACTATGGCTACACCTTC. It is translated as CSVDYGYTF.

V and J are TRBV2 and TRBJ2-7; TRBD1 matches at 8 bases. Germline V gene lookup returns CDR1 SNHLY and CDR2 FYNNEI. Trimming at V came to 8 bases and at J to 6 bases, leaving 6 bases not matched to a gene. This CDR3 has 12 residues. The CDR3 here is CASADRGGEQYF. The DNA of the CDR3 is TGTGCCAGCGCCGACAGGGGAGGCGAGCAGTACTTC. Looking up the rest from reference TRBV2 and TRBJ2-7 gives the full variable domain: EPEVTQTPSHQVTQMGQEVILRCVPISNHLYFYWYRQILGQKVEFLVSFYNNEISEKSEIFDDQFSVERPDGSNFTLKIRSTKLEDSAMYFCASADRGGEQYFGPGTRLTVT.

J is TRBJ2-7 and V is TRBV20-1; 12 nucleotides line up with TRBD2. The CDR3 has 15 residues. Trimming took 1 base from V and 6 from J; bases not matched to a gene: 7. Germline-derived CDR1 and CDR2 are DFQATT and SNEGSKA (reference sequence). Here the CDR3 reads CSARARLLAGGEQYF. The CDR3 DNA sequence: TGCAGTGCTAGAGCCAGGCTACTAGCGGGAGGCGAGCAGTACTTC.